This TCR beta chain was obtained from a study of vaccination effects on CD4 cells after COVID-19 (dated by TCRdb to 2021 to 2024). Turning to the overall study: Post-vaccine samples across the study were collected a median of 72 days after the second dose, with a range of 14 to 241. SARS-CoV-2 spike-specific CD4+ TCR repertoires from before and after mRNA vaccination were compared in COVID-19 convalescent patients and in infection-naive vaccine recipients. Altogether, 10 COVID-19 convalescent patients and a few SARS-CoV-2-naive healthy vaccine recipients made up the full study. Cultures from other donors in the study were sequenced using the Oncomine TCR Beta short-read assay on an Illumina iSeq 100.

General conclusions and limits of the study: Among healthy vaccine recipients, nearly all vaccine-induced clones were SARS-CoV-2 mono-reactive, and only 1 of 255 was cross-reactive with common cold coronaviruses. Clones induced by infection and clones induced by vaccination both contracted markedly at late timepoints after vaccination, which fits with T cell responses waning over time. The study was limited by a small number of convalescent patients and lacked early post-infection timepoints.

A word on this clone: Its antigen target is currently unknown. Within one base of it there is no much larger clone, and no base qualities were kept.

The ViraFEST assay stimulated PBMC with viral peptide pools and then used TCR sequencing to identify antigen-specific CD4+ T cell clonotypes by expansion. After roughly 11 days of culture, CD4+ T cells were isolated with the EasySep CD4+ T cell isolation kit. Each participant got two doses of an mRNA SARS-CoV-2 vaccine, either BNT162b2 or mRNA-1273. Healthy vaccine recipients had no prior SARS-CoV-2 infection, confirmed by negative nucleocapsid antibodies before and after vaccination. Two million PBMC per well were cultured in IMDM with about 5% human AB serum, 9 to 10 IU/ml IL-2 and gentamicin, plus 10 ug/ml peptides. Half of the culture medium was replaced with fresh IL-2-containing medium on days 3 and 7. Unless noted otherwise, every peptide stimulation condition was grown in triplicate wells. Using Ficoll-Paque Plus gradient centrifugation, PBMC were separated from whole blood and then either used fresh or cryopreserved at -140C. The overlapping peptide pools covered the spike proteins of SARS-CoV-2 and of the common cold coronaviruses HCoV-NL63, HCoV-OC43 and HCoV-229E. The QIAamp micro DNA kit was used to extract genomic DNA from the cultured CD4+ T cells.

Deletion took 3 bases off V and 4 bases off J, with a span of 12 bases between the germline ends. CDR1 and CDR2, per the germline V gene (reference sequence), are WNHNN and SYGVQD. The CDR3 covers 14 residues, taking in both the cysteine and the phenylalanine. Only the CDR3 part of the read is kept: 42 bases, read in frame from the first base. To prepare the library, the immunoSEQ multiplex PCR assay was applied. DNA from the cultured and isolated CD4+ T cells underwent TCR beta CDR3 sequencing. From the authors' description of their analysis: The analysis removed non-productive TCR sequences, trimmed reads to the CDR3 region, and retained only CDR3s that were 7 or more amino acids long. Antigen-specific clonotypes were identified using the MANAFEST web app by comparison of expansion in peptide wells against reference cultures. Positive clones required FDR<0.05 expansion versus reference and all other wells, odds ratio above 5, and frequency above 0.1% in two replicate wells. Cross-reactive clonotypes were defined as significantly expanded in SARS-CoV-2 spike wells and in at least one common cold coronavirus spike condition. Levenshtein distance calculated with the stringdist R package was used to assess CDR3 similarity, and unrooted trees were constructed with ape in R 3.6.1. TCRdb obtained this table from immuneACCESS and retained in-frame rearrangements with V and J assigned. These tables miss some clones; where compared with another copy, unresolved V genes account for less than half of the shortfall, and the remainder is unexplained. D and trimming come from the DNA, and the V and J calls and clone size come from that table. The sample table contains 25,000 to 35,000 clones; only one count was recorded for more than 60% of them. The ten largest clones take up 10% of the sample.

This sample comprised CD4+ T cells from PBMCs cultured with HCoV-NL63 spike peptides, obtained after COVID-19 vaccination. According to the study, the label for this sample's cell subset or site signals: HCoV-NL63 spike overlapping peptide pool stimulation. This receptor chain uses TRBV10-1 and TRBJ1-2, with the D gene too uncertain to name. This clonotype was obtained from a human donor who received a COVID-19 vaccine. The nucleotides are TGCGCCAGCAGTGAATCGGGAGCGGCCTATGGCTACACCTTC. Translation gives CASSESGAAYGYTF.